Listed below are T cell receptor beta chains from one sample, sequenced in a study of response to subunit inactivated influenza vaccine. TCRdb re-derived calls from the RT-PCR reads in MiXCR, one entry per CDR3 protein. The data hold approximately 570,000 distinct CDR3 sequences, with 7.6% observed a single time. The sequences come from PBMCs from blood, collected roughly 24 months after vaccination. These TCRs come from a man aged 50 to 69 who received an inactivated influenza vaccine. The CDR3 runs from the conserved cysteine through the conserved F or W. D genes are given only for firm matches. Some rows mark clone size as missing; the rest say once, few, many or name a class of expanded clone.

V gene,J gene,D gene,clone size,CDR3 DNA,CDR3 protein
TRBV10-3,TRBJ1-2,NA,NA,TGTGCCATCAGTTCAACAGGGAGCTCTAACTATGGCTACACCTTC,CAISSTGSSNYGYTF
TRBV9,TRBJ1-2,TRBD1,few,TGTGCCAGCAGCCCCCGGACAGGGCACTATGGCTACACCTTC,CASSPRTGHYGYTF
TRBV20-1,TRBJ2-1,NA,few,TGCAGTGCTAGCGGTTCCAGCTCCTACAATGAGCAGTTCTTC,CSASGSSSYNEQFF
TRBV20-1,TRBJ2-2,TRBD1,NA,TGCAGTGCTAGAGCCGGGACAGAAAACACCGGGGAGCTGTTTTTT,CSARAGTENTGELFF
TRBV15,TRBJ2-2,NA,few,TGTGCCACCAGCAAGGATGTACACGGGGAGCTGTTTTTT,CATSKDVHGELFF
TRBV6-2/TRBV6-3,TRBJ1-1,TRBD1,many,TGTGCCAGCAGGCCCAACCGATTTTGGACAGGGCCAGGGAACACTGAAGCTTTCTTT,CASRPNRFWTGPGNTEAFF
TRBV6-1,TRBJ1-4,TRBD1,few,TGTGCCAGCAGACCACAGGGGGCGAGTGAAAAACTGTTTTTT,CASRPQGASEKLFF
TRBV25-1,TRBJ1-6,TRBD1,few,TGTGCCAGCAGTGTCTCCGGGACAGCAAGATCACCCCTCCACTTT,CASSVSGTARSPLHF
TRBV4-3,TRBJ1-5,NA,many,TGCGCCAGCAGCCAAGATCGGGGTATACCCCCTCAGCCCCAGCATTTT,CASSQDRGIPPQPQHF
TRBV7-3,TRBJ2-2,TRBD2,NA,TGTGCCAGCAGCTTCGGGAGGGCCAAGAACACCGGGGAGCTGTTTTTT,CASSFGRAKNTGELFF
TRBV28,TRBJ2-1,TRBD2,many,TGTGCCACCGGGACTACTTACAATGAGCAGTTCTTC,CATGTTYNEQFF
TRBV24-1,TRBJ2-7,TRBD2,NA,TGTGCCACCAGTGATCCGACTAGCGGATCCTACGAGCAGTACTTC,CATSDPTSGSYEQYF
TRBV9,TRBJ2-7,NA,NA,TGTGCCAACTTCGGGTTGGACTTCCCCCCCGGAGAGCAGTACTTC,CANFGLDFPPGEQYF
TRBV12-3/TRBV12-4,TRBJ2-5,NA,few,TGTGCCAGCAGTTTATCGGGGACAGAGACCCAGTACTTC,CASSLSGTETQYF
TRBV5-1,TRBJ2-2,NA,NA,TGCGCCAGCAGCTTCTCCCTAGCGAGTACCGGGGAGCTGTTTTTT,CASSFSLASTGELFF
TRBV2,TRBJ2-7,NA,NA,TGTGCCAGCAGTGAAGCGATTTGGGGGAACTACGAGCAGTACTTC,CASSEAIWGNYEQYF
TRBV7-2,TRBJ2-2,TRBD2,NA,TGTGCCAGCAGCCGTAGCGGGGGGTATACCGGGGAGCTGTTTTTT,CASSRSGGYTGELFF
TRBV7-2,TRBJ2-1,TRBD1,NA,TGTGCCAGCAGCCGCGGGACAGGGACGGGTGCCAATGAGCAGTTCTTC,CASSRGTGTGANEQFF
TRBV7-2,TRBJ2-2,NA,few,TGTGCCAGCAGCTTAGAGTCAGGGCCCACCGGGGAGCTGTTTTTT,CASSLESGPTGELFF
TRBV29-1,TRBJ2-3,NA,few,TGCAGTCTTCGAACAGGCAACAGGGGCACAGATACGCAGTATTTT,CSLRTGNRGTDTQYF
TRBV15,TRBJ2-5,NA,many,TGTGCCACCAGCAGAGGGGGCGGGGAGTACCAAGAGACCCAGTACTTC,CATSRGGGEYQETQYF
TRBV5-1,TRBJ1-1,NA,NA,TGCGCCAGCAGCAATACAGTGAACACTGAAGCTTTCTTT,CASSNTVNTEAFF
TRBV6-1,TRBJ2-4,NA,many,TGTGCCAGCACCCCGGGTACGACCAAAAACATTCAGTACTTC,CASTPGTTKNIQYF
TRBV18,TRBJ2-3,NA,many,TGTGCCAGCTCCCTCCGGGACCTTCCCCCAGATACGCAGTATTTT,CASSLRDLPPDTQYF
TRBV12-3/TRBV12-4,TRBJ2-5,NA,few,TGTGCCAGCAGCCGCAGCACCCAAGAGACCCAGTACTTC,CASSRSTQETQYF
TRBV7-2,TRBJ1-2,NA,few,TGTGCCAGCAGCTTAGGGACACGGGGCTACACCTTC,CASSLGTRGYTF
TRBV7-9,TRBJ1-1,NA,many,TGTGCCAGCAGCCCGGAGGGAACTGAAGCTTTCTTT,CASSPEGTEAFF
TRBV18,TRBJ2-2,NA,NA,TGTGCCAGCTCCACGGACCCCGCGAACACCGGGGAGCTGTTTTTT,CASSTDPANTGELFF